This TCR beta chain derives from a study of T-cell memory formation after mild COVID-19. At the level of the study: For the most part, TCR clusters were specific to one donor.

This clonotype was observed at least ten times. Its antigen is as yet unknown. The authors produced TCR alpha and TCR beta cDNA libraries with sample barcodes and UMIs by 5'RACE using constant-segment primers. MiXCR, applied by TCRdb to the 5' RACE reads, yields one record per CDR3 protein. The data show 400,000 to 450,000 distinct CDR3 sequences, with around 17% seen just once and about a fifth held by the top ten. The study, taken as a whole, reports: The second-wave clones peaking on day 37 were not confirmed as SARS-CoV-2-specific.

CDR1 and CDR2 from the germline V gene are KGHDR and SFDVKD. Trimming pared 3 bases from V and 3 bases from J, leaving 16 bases between. The CDR3 spans 17 residues. The receptor's source is a young man who had mild COVID-19 (a few samples of this study predate the infection). Cell type and time point are not known. The J gene is TRBJ2-2, the V gene TRBV24-1; the D gene is possibly TRBD2 (6 bases). The specimen was PBMCs or a T cell subset sorted from them (not recorded which). As DNA, the CDR3 is TGTGCCACCAGTGATCGTAGGGCGGGGCTTGACACCGGGGAGCTGTTTTTT. Residues: CATSDRRAGLDTGELFF.